This record looks at one T cell receptor beta chain sequence and its context. Mismatch with germline at one junction end may stem from a read error. This entry comes from a study of beta chain features in type 1 diabetes. Since all of the isolated RNA was reverse transcribed, expressed TCRB transcripts were what got sequenced. Only in-frame clones appear in the TCRdb table, and some are missing; sequencing was by immunoSEQ multiplex PCR. Among about 340,000 clones listed, 7.5% to 9% were seen once. This CDR3 has 18 amino acids. Germline assignment: CDR1 SGHAT and CDR2 FQNNGV. Source material: central memory CD4+ T cells from blood. This receptor was obtained from a woman between 18 and 29 years old in good health. This chain connects TRBV11-2 to TRBJ2-1, with 11 bases lining up with TRBD2. In DNA form, the CDR3 reads TGTGCAAGCAGCTTCGGACTAGCGGGCCCTGCTACCTACAATGAGCAGTTCTTC. It specifies CASSFGLAGPATYNEQFF.